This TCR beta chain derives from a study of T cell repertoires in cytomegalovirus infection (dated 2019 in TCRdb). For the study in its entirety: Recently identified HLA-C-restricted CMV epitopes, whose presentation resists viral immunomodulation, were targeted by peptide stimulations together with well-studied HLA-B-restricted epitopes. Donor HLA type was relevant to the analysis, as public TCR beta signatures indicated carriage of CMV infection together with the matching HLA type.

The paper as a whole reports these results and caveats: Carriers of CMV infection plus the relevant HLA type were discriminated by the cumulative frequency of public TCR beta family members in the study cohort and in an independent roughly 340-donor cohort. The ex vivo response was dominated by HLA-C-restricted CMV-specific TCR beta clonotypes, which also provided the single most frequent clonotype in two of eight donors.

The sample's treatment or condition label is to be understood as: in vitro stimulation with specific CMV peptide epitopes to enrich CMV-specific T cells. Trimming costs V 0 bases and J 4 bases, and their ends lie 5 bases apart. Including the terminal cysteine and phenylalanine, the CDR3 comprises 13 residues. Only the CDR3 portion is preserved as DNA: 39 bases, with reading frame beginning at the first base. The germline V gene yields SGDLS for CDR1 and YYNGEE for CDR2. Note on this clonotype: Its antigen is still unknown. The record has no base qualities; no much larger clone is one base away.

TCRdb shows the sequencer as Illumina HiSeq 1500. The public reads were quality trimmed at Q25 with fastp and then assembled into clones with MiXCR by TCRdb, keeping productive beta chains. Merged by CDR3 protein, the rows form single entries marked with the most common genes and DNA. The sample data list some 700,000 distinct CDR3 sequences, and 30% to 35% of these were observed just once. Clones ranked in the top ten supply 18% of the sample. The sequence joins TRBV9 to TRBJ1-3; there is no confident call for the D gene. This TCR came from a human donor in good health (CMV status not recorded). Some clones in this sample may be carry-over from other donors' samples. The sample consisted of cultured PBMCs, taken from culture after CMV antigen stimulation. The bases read TGTGCCAGCAGCGTAGGCGGAGGAAACACCATATATTTT. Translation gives CASSVGGGNTIYF.